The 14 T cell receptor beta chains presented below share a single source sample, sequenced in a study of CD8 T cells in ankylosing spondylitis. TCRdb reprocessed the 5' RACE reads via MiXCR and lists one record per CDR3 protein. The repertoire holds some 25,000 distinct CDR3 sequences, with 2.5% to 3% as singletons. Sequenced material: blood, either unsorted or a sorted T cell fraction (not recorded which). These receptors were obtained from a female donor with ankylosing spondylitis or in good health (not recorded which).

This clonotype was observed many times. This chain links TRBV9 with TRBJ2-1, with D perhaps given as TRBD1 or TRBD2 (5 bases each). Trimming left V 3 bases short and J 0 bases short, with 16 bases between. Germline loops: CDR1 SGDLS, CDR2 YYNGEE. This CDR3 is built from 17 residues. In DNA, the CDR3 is TGTGCCAGCAGCGCCCTAGGAAAGGGGAGCTCCTACAATGAGCAGTTCTTC. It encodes CASSALGKGSSYNEQFF.

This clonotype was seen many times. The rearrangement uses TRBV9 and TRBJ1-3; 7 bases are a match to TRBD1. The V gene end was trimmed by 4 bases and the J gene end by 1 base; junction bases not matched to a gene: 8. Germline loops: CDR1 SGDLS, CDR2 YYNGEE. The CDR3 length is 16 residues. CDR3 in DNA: TGTGCCAGCAGCTCCGACAGGGTCAATTCTGGAAACACCATATATTTT. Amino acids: CASSSDRVNSGNTIYF.

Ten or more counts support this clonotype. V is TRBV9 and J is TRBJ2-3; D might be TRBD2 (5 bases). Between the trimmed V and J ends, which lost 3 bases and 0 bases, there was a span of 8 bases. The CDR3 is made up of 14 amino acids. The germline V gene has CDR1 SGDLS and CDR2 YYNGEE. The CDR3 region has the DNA TGTGCCAGCAGCGGCGGACTGAGCACAGATACGCAGTATTTT. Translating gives CASSGGLSTDTQYF.

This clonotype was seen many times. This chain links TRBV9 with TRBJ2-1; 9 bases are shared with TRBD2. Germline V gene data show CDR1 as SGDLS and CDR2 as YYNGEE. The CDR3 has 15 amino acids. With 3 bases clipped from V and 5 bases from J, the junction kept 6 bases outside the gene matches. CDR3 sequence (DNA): TGTGCCAGCAGCGCAAGCGGGGGGCGCGACAATGAGCAGTTCTTC. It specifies CASSASGGRDNEQFF.

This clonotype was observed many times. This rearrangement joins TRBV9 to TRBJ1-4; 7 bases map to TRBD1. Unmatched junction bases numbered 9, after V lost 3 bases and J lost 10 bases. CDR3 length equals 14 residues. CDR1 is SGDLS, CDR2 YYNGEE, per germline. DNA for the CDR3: TGTGCCAGCAGCGGCACAGGGGCGAACGGAAAACTGTTTTTT. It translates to CASSGTGANGKLFF.

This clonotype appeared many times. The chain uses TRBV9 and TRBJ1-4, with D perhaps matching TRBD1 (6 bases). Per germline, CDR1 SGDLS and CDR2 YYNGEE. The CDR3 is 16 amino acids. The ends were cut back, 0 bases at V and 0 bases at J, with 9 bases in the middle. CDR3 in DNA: TGTGCCAGCAGCGTAGAAGGGACAACAACTAATGAAAAACTGTTTTTT. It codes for CASSVEGTTTNEKLFF.

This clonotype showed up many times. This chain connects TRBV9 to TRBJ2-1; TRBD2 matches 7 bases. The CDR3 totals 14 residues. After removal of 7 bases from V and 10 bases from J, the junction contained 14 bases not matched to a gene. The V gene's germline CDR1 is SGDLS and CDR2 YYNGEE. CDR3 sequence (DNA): TGTGCCAGCGGGAGGACTAGTGAAGTTATCGAGCAGTTCTTC. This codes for CASGRTSEVIEQFF.

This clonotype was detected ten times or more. CDR3 residues: CASSVGAGQETQYF. The CDR3 bases are TGTGCCAGCAGCGTAGGGGCGGGGCAAGAGACCCAGTACTTC. The chain employs TRBV9 and TRBJ2-5, with D possibly TRBD2 on 6 matching bases. This CDR3 is built from 14 residues. Germline V gene sequence: CDR1 SGDLS, CDR2 YYNGEE. V shed 0 bases and J shed 2 bases, with 8 bases lying between them.

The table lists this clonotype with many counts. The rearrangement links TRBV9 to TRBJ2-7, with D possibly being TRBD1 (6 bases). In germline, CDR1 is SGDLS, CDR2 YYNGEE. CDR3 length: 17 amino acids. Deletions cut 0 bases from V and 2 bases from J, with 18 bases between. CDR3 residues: CASSVGVSPGHPYEQYF. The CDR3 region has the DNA TGTGCCAGCAGCGTAGGAGTCTCCCCGGGACACCCCTACGAGCAGTACTTC.

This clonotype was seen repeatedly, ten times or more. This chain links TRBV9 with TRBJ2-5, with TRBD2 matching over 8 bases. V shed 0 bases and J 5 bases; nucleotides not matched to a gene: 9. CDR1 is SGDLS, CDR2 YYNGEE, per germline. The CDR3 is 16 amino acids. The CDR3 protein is CASSVGSGTVPETQYF. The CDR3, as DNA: TGTGCCAGCAGCGTAGGTAGCGGGACCGTACCCGAGACCCAGTACTTC. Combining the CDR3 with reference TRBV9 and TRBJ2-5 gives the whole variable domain DSGVTQTPKHLITATGQRVTLRCSPRSGDLSVYWYQQSLDQGLQFLIQYYNGEERAKGNILERFSAQQFPDLHSELNLSSLELGDSALYFCASSVGSGTVPETQYFGPGTRLLVL.

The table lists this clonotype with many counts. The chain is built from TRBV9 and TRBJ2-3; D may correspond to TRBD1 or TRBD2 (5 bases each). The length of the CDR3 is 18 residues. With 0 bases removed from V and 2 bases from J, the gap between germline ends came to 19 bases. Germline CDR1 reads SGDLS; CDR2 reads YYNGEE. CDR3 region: CASSVGWGSGPITDTQYF. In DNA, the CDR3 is TGTGCCAGCAGCGTAGGTTGGGGGAGCGGACCGATCACAGATACGCAGTATTTT.

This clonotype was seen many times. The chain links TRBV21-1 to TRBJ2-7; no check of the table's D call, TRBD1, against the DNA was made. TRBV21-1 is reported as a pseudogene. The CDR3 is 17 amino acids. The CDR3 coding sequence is TGTGCCAGCAGCACACGCGACGGACAGGGGACCACCTACGAGCAGTACTTC. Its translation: CASSTRDGQGTTYEQYF.

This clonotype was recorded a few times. The CDR3 here is CASSVGDPSSTDTQYF. DNA of the CDR3: TGTGCCAGCAGCGTAGGGGACCCTTCTAGCACAGATACGCAGTATTTT. V is TRBV9 and J is TRBJ2-3; D could derive from TRBD1 or TRBD2 (5 bases each). CDR1 is SGDLS, CDR2 YYNGEE, per germline. V was cut by 0 bases and J by 0 bases, with 11 bases left in between. CDR3 length equals 16 residues.

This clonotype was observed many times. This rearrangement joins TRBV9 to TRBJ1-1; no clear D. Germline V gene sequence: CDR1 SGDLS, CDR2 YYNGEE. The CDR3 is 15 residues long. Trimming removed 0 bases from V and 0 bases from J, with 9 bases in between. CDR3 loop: CASSVGGDMNTEAFF. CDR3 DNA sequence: TGTGCCAGCAGCGTAGGAGGAGATATGAACACTGAAGCTTTCTTT.